This T cell receptor beta chain was profiled in a study of response to subunit inactivated influenza vaccine listed by TCRdb under 2018. For the study in its entirety: To follow how T cells responded to a trivalent subunit inactivated influenza vaccine, the researchers relied on deep quantitative profiling of the T cell receptor repertoire. General findings and caveats noted by the study authors: According to the authors, only a limited number of new T cells may be recruited by each seasonal influenza vaccination.

Preparation of the library involved RT-PCR. For sequencing, an Illumina HiSeq 2500 was employed. TCRdb redid the processing of the public reads, applying fastp at Q25 and MiXCR, and retained in-frame beta chains. When rows share a CDR3 protein, they turn into one entry using the most common DNA and genes. Present in this sample are fewer than 600,000 distinct CDR3 sequences, roughly 7.6% of which were seen just once. Of the sample, less than 15% falls within the top ten clones. This clonotype was recorded at least ten times. Its antigen target is currently unknown. Base qualities were left out, and no much larger clone turns up one base away. Looking up the germline V gene yields CDR1 SGHRS and CDR2 YFSETQ. The CDR3 has 15 amino acids, counting the end cysteine and phenylalanine. Solely the CDR3 DNA is kept, with 45 bases framed from the first base. A distance of 10 bases separates the germline ends of V and J, which lose 1 base and 5 bases respectively.

The clonotype was recovered from a man between 50 and 69 years old who received an inactivated influenza vaccine. Donor details come from another sample of the same person, matched by shared clones. The source was PBMCs from blood, collected around 25 months after vaccination. This sequence uses TRBV5-1 and TRBJ1-6, with the D gene uncertain. The CDR3 reads as follows: CASSLPLGDNSPLHF. The DNA is TGCGCCAGCAGCTTGCCACTAGGAGATAATTCACCCCTCCACTTT.